These T cell receptor beta chains were read from a single sample in a study of vaccination and CD4 T cells after COVID-19. TCRdb re-called the PCR reads through MiXCR, storing one row per CDR3 protein. The repertoire has 10,000 or so distinct CDR3 sequences, less than 80% of them found once; the top ten carry over 20%. The antigens of these receptors remain unknown. The sample taken for sequencing was CD4+ T cells from blood, cultured in vitro. These receptors originate from a human donor in good health. Both conserved end residues are part of each CDR3. D genes are given only for firm matches. The listing skips clone size in some rows; elsewhere it reads once, few, many or a size class.

d_gene | abundance | j_gene | v_gene | CDR3aa | CDR3nt
. | few | TRBJ1-1 | TRBV2 | CASRGGRMNTEAFF | TGTGCCAGCAGGGGGGGACGGATGAACACTGAAGCTTTCTTT
. | . | TRBJ2-6 | TRBV2 | CASSSTSAGANVLTF | .
. | . | TRBJ1-1 | TRBV5-1 | CASSLNTEAFF | TGCGCCAGCAGCTTAAACACTGAAGCTTTCTTT
TRBD1 | . | TRBJ2-3 | TRBV28 | CASSLRRTGTLDTQYF | TGTGCCAGCAGTTTAAGGAGGACAGGGACGTTGGATACGCAGTATTTT
. | . | TRBJ2-3 | TRBV7-8 | CASSLASGGTDTQYF | TGTGCCAGCAGCTTAGCGTCGGGGGGCACAGATACGCAGTATTTT
. | . | TRBJ1-2 | TRBV15 | CATAAGHDYGYTF | TGTGCCACCGCCGCGGGGCACGACTATGGCTACACCTTC
. | few | TRBJ2-7 | TRBV27 | CASSYRELNEQYF | TGTGCCAGCAGTTACAGAGAATTGAACGAGCAGTACTTC
TRBD1 | . | TRBJ1-5 | TRBV24-1 | CATSDPTGNQPQHF | TGTGCCACCAGTGACCCGACAGGGAATCAGCCCCAGCATTTT
. | . | TRBJ1-5 | TRBV7-2 | CASSLVPNQPQHF | TGTGCCAGCAGCTTAGTCCCCAATCAGCCCCAGCATTTT
. | . | TRBJ1-3 | TRBV7-2 | CASSRTGGVDGNTIYF | TGTGCCAGCAGTCGGACTGGGGGGGTCGATGGAAACACCATATATTTT
TRBD2 | few | TRBJ2-1 | TRBV20-1 | CSARKRRTSGPSYNEQFF | TGCAGTGCTAGAAAGAGGAGGACTAGCGGGCCCTCCTACAATGAGCAGTTCTTC
. | . | TRBJ2-4 | TRBV7-9 | CASSEKGGGDTAKNIQYF | TGTGCCAGCAGCGAAAAGGGAGGGGGAGATACAGCCAAAAACATTCAGTACTTC
TRBD1 | few | TRBJ1-2 | TRBV19 | CASSYRGGGYTF | TGTGCCAGTAGTTACAGGGGAGGTGGCTACACCTTC
. | . | TRBJ2-3 | TRBV24-1 | CATAAPRGNTDTQYF | TGTGCCACCGCGGCTCCGCGGGGAAACACAGATACGCAGTATTTT
. | . | TRBJ1-5 | TRBV14 | CASSQQTFSAQHF | TGTGCCAGCAGCCAACAAACTTTTTCAGCCCAGCATTTT
TRBD1 | . | TRBJ1-5 | TRBV18 | CASSPGTGNQPQHF | TGTGCCAGCTCACCCGGGACAGGGAATCAGCCCCAGCATTTT
. | . | TRBJ1-3 | TRBV19 | CASRKGLSGNTIYF | TGTGCCAGTAGAAAGGGACTCTCTGGAAACACCATATATTTT
. | . | TRBJ2-1 | TRBV11-2 | CASSVGLGESEQFF | TGTGCCAGCAGCGTTGGCCTGGGGGAAAGTGAGCAGTTCTTC
. | . | TRBJ1-2 | TRBV5-6 | CASSLGGMGYGYTF | TGTGCCAGCAGCTTGGGGGGGATGGGCTATGGCTACACCTTC
. | few | TRBJ2-7 | TRBV12-3/TRBV12-4 | CASRANGGNSYEQYF | TGTGCCAGCAGAGCAAATGGGGGTAACTCCTACGAGCAGTACTTC
. | once | TRBJ1-1 | TRBV19 | CASSFLQESAFF | TGTGCCAGTAGTTTCCTGCAAGAGTCTGCTTTCTTT
TRBD1 | . | TRBJ1-1 | TRBV5-1 | CASSFALGQLNTEAFF | TGCGCCAGCAGCTTTGCTTTGGGACAGCTGAACACTGAAGCTTTCTTT
TRBD1 | . | TRBJ1-5 | TRBV20-1 | CSAWDSRSNQPQHF | TGCAGTGCATGGGACAGCCGGAGCAATCAGCCCCAGCATTTT
. | . | TRBJ1-2 | TRBV7-2 | CASSLGQNNYGYTF | TGTGCCAGCAGCCTCGGACAGAACAACTATGGCTACACCTTC
TRBD1 | . | TRBJ2-5 | TRBV15 | CATSRKGGLGGETQYF | TGTGCCACCAGCAGGAAAGGGGGCCTAGGGGGAGAGACCCAGTACTTC
TRBD1 | . | TRBJ1-2 | TRBV19 | CASRDRVDGYTF | TGTGCCAGTCGAGACAGGGTCGATGGCTACACCTTC
TRBD1 | few | TRBJ1-5 | TRBV19 | CASSLGQGGQPQHF | TGTGCCAGTAGTCTCGGACAGGGAGGACAGCCCCAGCATTTT
. | . | TRBJ1-5 | TRBV6-1 | CASSVQQGFSNQPQHF | TGTGCCAGCAGTGTCCAGCAAGGGTTTAGCAATCAGCCCCAGCATTTT
. | once | TRBJ1-6 | TRBV5-1 | CASSPGGSGDSPLHF | TGCGCCAGCAGTCCCGGGGGATCGGGTGATTCACCCCTCCACTTT
. | . | TRBJ1-1 | TRBV7-9 | CASSLIGDTEAFF | TGTGCCAGCAGCTTAATAGGGGACACTGAAGCTTTCTTT
. | . | TRBJ1-2 | TRBV7-7 | CASPQEGVRLGTTNYGYTF | TGTGCCAGTCCGCAGGAGGGGGTCCGGTTGGGCACGACTAACTATGGCTACACCTTC
. | . | TRBJ2-2 | TRBV20-1 | CSARDGGEPYTGELFF | TGCAGTGCTAGAGATGGCGGGGAGCCCTACACCGGGGAGCTGTTTTTT
. | . | TRBJ2-2 | TRBV11-2 | CASSLGGGASTGELFF | TGTGCCAGCAGCTTAGGAGGGGGGGCAAGCACCGGGGAGCTGTTTTTT
TRBD2 | few | TRBJ2-5 | TRBV7-8 | CASSLRGGEWETQYF | TGTGCCAGCAGCTTACGGGGGGGCGAATGGGAGACCCAGTACTTC
. | few | TRBJ2-3 | TRBV7-6 | CASRLGSGFGTDTQYF | TGTGCCAGCAGACTAGGTTCGGGGTTTGGTACAGATACGCAGTATTTT
. | few | TRBJ1-2 | TRBV6-5 | CASSSQGKDYGYTF | TGTGCCAGCAGTTCCCAGGGAAAGGACTATGGCTACACCTTC
. | . | TRBJ1-5 | TRBV20-1 | CSASPPVDSNQPQHF | TGCAGTGCTAGTCCCCCAGTTGATAGCAATCAGCCCCAGCATTTT
TRBD1 | few | TRBJ1-2 | TRBV7-9 | CASSSRRTGKSNYGYTF | TGTGCCAGCAGCTCTAGGAGGACAGGGAAGAGTAACTATGGCTACACCTTC
TRBD1 | . | TRBJ1-1 | TRBV25-1 | CASRDREYTEAFF | TGTGCCAGCAGAGACAGGGAGTACACTGAAGCTTTCTTT
TRBD1 | . | TRBJ1-1 | TRBV6-5 | CASSYDPGGTEAFF | TGTGCCAGCAGTTACGATCCAGGGGGGACTGAAGCTTTCTTT
. | once | TRBJ1-1 | TRBV6-5 | CASSYSTGGVRDTEAFF | TGTGCCAGCAGTTACTCGACGGGAGGGGTCAGGGACACTGAAGCTTTCTTT
. | . | TRBJ1-1 | TRBV19 | CASSIEQISEAFF | TGTGCCAGTAGTATAGAGCAGATAAGTGAAGCTTTCTTT
. | . | TRBJ1-2 | TRBV7-8 | CASSLAGGGYTF | TGTGCCAGCAGCTTAGCTGGGGGAGGCTACACCTTC
. | once | TRBJ2-1 | TRBV6-1 | CASSPREGLSNEQFF | TGTGCCAGCAGCCCCCGAGAGGGACTGTCGAATGAGCAGTTCTTC
TRBD1 | . | TRBJ1-1 | TRBV7-8 | CASSSNRGNTEAFF | TGTGCCAGCAGCTCAAACAGGGGGAACACTGAAGCTTTCTTT
. | . | TRBJ1-1 | TRBV5-4 | CASSLVRGMNTEAFF | TGTGCCAGCAGCTTGGTTAGGGGAATGAACACTGAAGCTTTCTTT
. | . | TRBJ1-1 | TRBV29-1 | CSVDGWEGGDTEAFF | TGCAGCGTTGACGGTTGGGAGGGAGGGGACACTGAAGCTTTCTTT
TRBD1 | few | TRBJ1-4 | TRBV19 | CASSVQGEKLFF | TGTGCCAGTAGTGTGCAGGGGGAGAAACTGTTTTTT
. | . | TRBJ2-2 | TRBV7-2 | CASGNTGELFF | TGTGCCAGCGGCAACACCGGGGAGCTGTTTTTT
. | few | TRBJ2-2 | TRBV7-9 | CASSLAQNTGELFF | TGTGCCAGCAGCTTAGCCCAGAACACCGGGGAGCTGTTTTTT
TRBD1 | . | TRBJ1-1 | TRBV20-1 | CSASLGVQGAANTEAFF | TGCAGTGCTAGTCTCGGGGTGCAGGGGGCGGCGAACACTGAAGCTTTCTTT